This TCR beta chain is drawn from a study of CD8+ T cells in alopecia areata. Whole-study findings and limits: In lesional scalp, particularly from alopecia totalis/universalis, clonality was higher than in normal scalp. Mouse data revealed clearer TCR sharing than patient data did, a gap possibly tied to HLA.

cDNA prepared by RNA extraction and subsequent reverse transcription served as the template for sequencing. TCRdb keeps only in-frame clones here, not all; method: immunoSEQ multiplex PCR. In the table there are 34,000 or so clones, around 59% of which are singletons. The investigators collected lesional scalp punch biopsies and peripheral blood from alopecia areata patients. About this clone: Its antigen is unidentified.

Germline lookup yields CDR1 SGHDT and CDR2 YYEEEE. With 4 bases removed from V and 4 bases from J, the gap between germline ends came to 9 bases. CDR3 length: 13 residues. Sequenced sample: NKG2D-high CD8+ T cells sorted from blood. This receptor was obtained from a human donor with alopecia areata. The chain carries TRBV5-6 and TRBJ1-5, with D perhaps matching TRBD1 (6 bases). The CDR3 sequence: CASSVTGNQPQHF. As DNA, the CDR3 is TGTGCCAGCAGCGTCACAGGGAATCAGCCCCAGCATTTT.